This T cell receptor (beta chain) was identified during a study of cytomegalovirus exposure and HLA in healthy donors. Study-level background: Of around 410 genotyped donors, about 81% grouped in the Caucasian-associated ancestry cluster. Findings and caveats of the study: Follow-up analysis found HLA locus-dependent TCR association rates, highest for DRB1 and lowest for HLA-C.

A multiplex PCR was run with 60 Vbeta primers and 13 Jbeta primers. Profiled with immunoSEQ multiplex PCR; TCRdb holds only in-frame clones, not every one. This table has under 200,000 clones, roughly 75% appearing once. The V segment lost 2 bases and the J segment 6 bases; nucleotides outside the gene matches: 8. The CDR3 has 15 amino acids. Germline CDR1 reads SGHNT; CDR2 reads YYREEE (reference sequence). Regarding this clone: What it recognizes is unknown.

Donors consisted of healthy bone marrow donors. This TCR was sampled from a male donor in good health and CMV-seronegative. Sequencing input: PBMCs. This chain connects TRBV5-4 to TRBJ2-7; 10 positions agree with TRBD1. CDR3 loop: CASSFSGTGVSEQYF. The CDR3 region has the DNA TGTGCCAGCAGCTTTTCCGGGACAGGGGTCTCCGAGCAGTACTTC.